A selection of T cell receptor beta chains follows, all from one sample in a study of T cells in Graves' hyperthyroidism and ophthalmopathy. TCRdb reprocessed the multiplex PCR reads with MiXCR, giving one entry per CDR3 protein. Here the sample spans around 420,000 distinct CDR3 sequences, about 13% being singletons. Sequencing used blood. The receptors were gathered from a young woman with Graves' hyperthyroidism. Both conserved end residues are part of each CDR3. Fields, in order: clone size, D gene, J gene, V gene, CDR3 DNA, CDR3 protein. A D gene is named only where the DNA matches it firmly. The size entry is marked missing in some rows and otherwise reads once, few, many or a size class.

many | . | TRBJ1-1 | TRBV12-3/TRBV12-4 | TGTGCCAGCAGTGTGGACTCAGGTGCGACTGAAGCTTTCTTT | CASSVDSGATEAFF
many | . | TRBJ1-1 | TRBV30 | TGTGCCTGGAACAAGGGGGACACTGAAGCTTTCTTT | CAWNKGDTEAFF
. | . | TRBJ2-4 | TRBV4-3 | TGCGCCAGCAGCCAAGAGTGGGAGAGCCCCTTAGCCAAAAACATTCAGTACTTC | CASSQEWESPLAKNIQYF
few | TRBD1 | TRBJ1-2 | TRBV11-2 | TGTGCCAGCAGCTACGGACAGGGGGCGATTCATGGCTACACCTTC | CASSYGQGAIHGYTF
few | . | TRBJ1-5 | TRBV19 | TGTGCCAGTACTCGGGGGGGTTCAAATCAGCCCCAGCATTTT | CASTRGGSNQPQHF
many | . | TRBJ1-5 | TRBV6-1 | TGTGCCAGCAGTTATTGGAGGGACTTGGAGCCCCAGCATTTT | CASSYWRDLEPQHF
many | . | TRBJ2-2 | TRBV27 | TGTGCCAGCAGTTTTTACACCGGGGAGCTGTTTTTT | CASSFYTGELFF
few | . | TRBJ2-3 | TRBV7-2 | TGTGCCAGCAGCTCGGACGCCGTGGATACGCAGTATTTT | CASSSDAVDTQYF
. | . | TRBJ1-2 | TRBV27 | TGTGCCAGCAGTTTATTCGGCTATGGCTACACCTTC | CASSLFGYGYTF
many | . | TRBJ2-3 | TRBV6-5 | TGTGCCAGCAGTTACTCGTTCTACAGGTCCGCAGATACGCAGTATTTT | CASSYSFYRSADTQYF
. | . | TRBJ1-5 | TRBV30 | TGTGCCAGGAGTGATGGGGCACCATTTAGCAATCAGCCCCAGCATTTT | CARSDGAPFSNQPQHF